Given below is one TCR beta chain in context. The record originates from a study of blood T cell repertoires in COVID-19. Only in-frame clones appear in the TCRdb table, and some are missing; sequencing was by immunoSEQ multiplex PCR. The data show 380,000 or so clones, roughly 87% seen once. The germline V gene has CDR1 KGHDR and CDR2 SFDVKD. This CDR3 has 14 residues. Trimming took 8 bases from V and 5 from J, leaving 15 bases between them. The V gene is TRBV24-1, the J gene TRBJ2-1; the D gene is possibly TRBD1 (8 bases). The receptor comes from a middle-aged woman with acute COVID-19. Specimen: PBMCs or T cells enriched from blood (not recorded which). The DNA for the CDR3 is TGTGCCACCATCAGCGGGACAGGCGACAATGAGCAGTTCTTC. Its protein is CATISGTGDNEQFF.